This TCR beta chain is drawn from a study of blood T cell repertoires in COVID-19. Background on the study: From T cells, B-cell-depleted T cells, or PBMCs came the material, which was cDNA or gDNA.

This clone has just a few counts. The cohort comprised adults aged roughly 18 to 95 years residing in approximately 22 US areas. The method was immunoSEQ multiplex PCR; TCRdb's version includes in-frame clones alone and lacks a portion of them. The table has roughly 220,000 clones, about 84% seen once; the top ten hold 4.3%. Germline CDR1 and CDR2: SQVTM and ANQGSEA. The CDR3 consists of 12 residues. J lost 2 bases, V lost 8 bases, and 5 bases had no gene match. V gene TRBV29-1 combines with J gene TRBJ1-1, with 7 bases lining up with TRBD1. This clonotype was sampled from a man aged 30 to 39 with acute COVID-19. Sequenced: PBMCs or T cells enriched from blood (not recorded which). The CDR3 DNA is TGCAGCTCGCGGACAGGAAACACTGAAGCTTTCTTT. It yields the protein CSSRTGNTEAFF.